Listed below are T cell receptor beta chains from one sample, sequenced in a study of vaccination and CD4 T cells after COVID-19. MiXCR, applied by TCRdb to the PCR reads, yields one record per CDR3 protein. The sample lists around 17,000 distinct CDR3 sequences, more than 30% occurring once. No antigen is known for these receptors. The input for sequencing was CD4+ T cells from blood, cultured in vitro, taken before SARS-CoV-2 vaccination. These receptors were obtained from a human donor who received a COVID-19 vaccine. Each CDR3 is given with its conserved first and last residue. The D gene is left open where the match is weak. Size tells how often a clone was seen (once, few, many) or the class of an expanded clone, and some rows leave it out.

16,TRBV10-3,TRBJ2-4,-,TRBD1,CAIRAEGQGRKNIQYF,TGTGCCATCAGGGCGGAGGGACAGGGTAGGAAAAACATTCAGTACTTC
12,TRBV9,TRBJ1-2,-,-,CASSSRGYGYTF,TGTGCCAGCAGCTCCCGGGGGTATGGCTACACCTTC
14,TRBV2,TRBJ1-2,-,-,CASRPRTDSYGYTF,TGTGCCAGCAGGCCTAGGACGGACAGCTATGGCTACACCTTC
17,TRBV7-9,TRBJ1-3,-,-,CASSLGGGFGRGNTIYF,TGTGCCAGCAGCTTAGGAGGCGGGTTTGGCAGAGGGAACACCATATATTTT
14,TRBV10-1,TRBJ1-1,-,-,CASSYRAPNAEAFF,TGCGCCAGCAGTTACCGGGCCCCGAACGCTGAAGCTTTCTTT
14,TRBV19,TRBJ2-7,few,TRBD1,CASSTRDRDDEQYF,TGTGCCAGTAGTACCCGGGACAGGGACGACGAGCAGTACTTC
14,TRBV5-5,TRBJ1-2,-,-,CASSLDPGNYGYTF,TGTGCCAGCAGCTTGGACCCAGGGAACTATGGCTACACCTTC
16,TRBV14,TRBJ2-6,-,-,CASSETGSSGANVLTF,TGTGCCAGCAGCGAAACGGGCTCCTCTGGGGCCAACGTCCTGACTTTC
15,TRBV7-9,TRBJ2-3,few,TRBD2,CASSRTSGGAGTQYF,TGTGCCAGCAGCCGGACTAGCGGGGGGGCTGGTACGCAGTATTTT
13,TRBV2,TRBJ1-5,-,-,CASSDWGVQPQHF,TGTGCCAGCAGTGATTGGGGGGTGCAGCCCCAGCATTTT
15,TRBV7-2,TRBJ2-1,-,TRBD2,CASSGSGGTYNEQFF,TGTGCCAGCAGCGGTAGCGGGGGGACCTACAATGAGCAGTTCTTC
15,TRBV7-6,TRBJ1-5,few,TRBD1,CASSLARGPNQPQHF,TGTGCCAGCAGCTTAGCGAGGGGGCCGAATCAGCCCCAGCATTTT
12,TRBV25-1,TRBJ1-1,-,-,CASIGFGTEAFF,TGTGCCAGCATAGGTTTCGGCACTGAAGCTTTCTTT
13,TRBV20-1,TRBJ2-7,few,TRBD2,CSATRGGVHEQYF,TGCAGTGCTACTCGGGGGGGGGTCCACGAGCAGTACTTC
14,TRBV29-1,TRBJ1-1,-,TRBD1,CSVVPGTEVTEAFF,TGCAGCGTAGTGCCCGGGACAGAGGTCACTGAAGCTTTCTTT
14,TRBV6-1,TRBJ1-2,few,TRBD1,CASRPGQGVFVYTF,TGTGCCAGCAGGCCGGGACAGGGGGTTTTTGTCTACACCTTC
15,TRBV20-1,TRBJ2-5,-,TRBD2,CSAEGPGLLRETQYF,TGCAGTGCTGAGGGCCCGGGACTACTGAGGGAGACCCAGTACTTC
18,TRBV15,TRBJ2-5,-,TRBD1,CATSRPTTGGGSGVTQYF,TGTGCCACCAGCAGGCCGACAACAGGGGGCGGCTCGGGAGTGACCCAGTACTTC
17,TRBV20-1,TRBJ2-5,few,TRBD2,CSALTPSPGGVQETQYF,TGCAGTGCTCTTACCCCCTCCCCGGGGGGGGTTCAAGAGACCCAGTACTTC